A selection of T cell receptor beta chains follows, all from one sample in a study of post-analysis software for immune sequencing data. TCRdb used MiXCR to reprocess the PCR reads, holding one entry per CDR3 protein. Of some 260,000 distinct CDR3 sequences listed, 35% to 40% are singletons. Input material: blood. The receptors stem from a girl aged 10-17 years with multiple sclerosis. The CDR3 runs from the conserved cysteine through the conserved F or W. The D gene is left open where the match is weak. Clone size is stated in some rows and not others, as once, few, many or a class when expanded.

clone_size j_call d_call v_call cdr3_aa cdr3_nt
- TRBJ1-1 - TRBV28 CASSLPHGRLSTEAFF TGTGCCAGCAGTTTACCCCACGGCAGGTTGAGCACTGAAGCTTTCTTT
- TRBJ2-3 TRBD2 TRBV19 CASIQWTSGSSDTQYF TGTGCCAGTATTCAATGGACTAGCGGGAGTTCAGATACGCAGTATTTT
many TRBJ1-6 - TRBV6-1 CASTLGGQNSPLHF TGTGCCAGCACCCTCGGGGGGCAGAATTCACCCCTCCACTTT
once TRBJ2-1 - TRBV4-2 CASSAQLTIPYNEQFF TGTGCCAGCAGCGCCCAACTGACGATCCCCTACAATGAGCAGTTCTTC
once TRBJ1-6 - TRBV28 CASTGWFSPLHF TGTGCCAGCACAGGGTGGTTCTCACCCCTCCACTTT
once TRBJ1-3 - TRBV14 CASSYGGGPGNTIYF TGTGCCAGCAGCTACGGCGGGGGCCCTGGAAACACCATATATTTT
- TRBJ2-1 TRBD2 TRBV5-1 CASSLTLAGGRNEQFF TGCGCCAGCAGCTTAACACTAGCGGGAGGTCGGAATGAGCAGTTCTTC
- TRBJ1-1 TRBD1 TRBV20-1 CRGDRMNTEAFF TGCAGGGGGGACAGGATGAACACTGAAGCTTTCTTT
- TRBJ1-4 TRBD1 TRBV20-1 CSASRGQGQEKLFF TGCAGTGCTAGTCGGGGACAGGGACAGGAAAAACTGTTTTTT
many TRBJ2-3 TRBD2 TRBV20-1 CSAHGTSGGRDTQYF TGCAGTGCCCACGGGACTAGCGGTGGGAGGGATACGCAGTATTTT
once TRBJ2-7 TRBD1 TRBV7-2 CASSFQRTGDEQYF TGTGCCAGCAGCTTCCAACGGACAGGGGACGAGCAGTACTTC
few TRBJ1-2 - TRBV10-3 CAISVASLGHGYTF TGTGCCATCAGTGTCGCGTCGCTGGGTCATGGCTACACCTTC
- TRBJ2-6 - TRBV6-4 CASRAGVSGANVLTF TGTGCCAGCAGAGCTGGGGTTTCTGGGGCCAACGTCCTGACTTTC
few TRBJ1-2 - TRBV12-3/TRBV12-4 CASSLTVNYGYTF TGTGCCAGCAGTTTGACAGTTAACTATGGCTACACCTTC
- TRBJ2-7 - TRBV5-5 CASRVTPGGNYEQYF TGTGCCAGCAGAGTAACGCCAGGGGGGAACTACGAGCAGTACTTC
many TRBJ2-5 - TRBV24-1 CATRSSGAGETQYF TGTGCCACCCGGAGTTCGGGGGCGGGAGAGACCCAGTACTTC
many TRBJ2-7 - TRBV7-2 CASSLGPPYEQYF TGTGCCAGCAGCTTAGGGCCCCCCTACGAGCAGTACTTC
few TRBJ2-5 TRBD1 TRBV12-5 CASGFAAGQAQETQYF TGTGCTAGTGGTTTCGCCGCGGGACAGGCGCAAGAGACCCAGTACTTC
many TRBJ1-2 - TRBV12-3/TRBV12-4 CASSLGREYRLEDYGYTF TGTGCCAGCAGTTTAGGTAGGGAATATCGATTGGAAGACTATGGCTACACCTTC
many TRBJ2-1 - TRBV20-1 CSASRGGGNEQFF TGCAGTGCTTCACGAGGGGGAGGGAATGAGCAGTTCTTC
- TRBJ2-3 TRBD2 TRBV5-4 CASSPGDSGGTDTQYF TGTGCCAGCAGCCCCGGTGATAGCGGGGGGACAGATACGCAGTATTTT
- TRBJ2-7 - TRBV7-9 CASTDSLAREQYF TGTGCCAGCACTGACAGCCTGGCACGCGAGCAGTACTTC
many TRBJ2-1 - TRBV5-1 CASSPGLLSYNEQFF TGCGCCAGCAGCCCGGGACTGCTTTCCTACAATGAGCAGTTCTTC
- TRBJ2-7 - TRBV20-1 CSGRDGGATGEQYF TGCAGTGGACGTGATGGGGGAGCTACCGGCGAGCAGTACTTC
many TRBJ1-1 TRBD1 TRBV3-1 CASSQRTGEAFF TGTGCCAGCAGCCAACGGACAGGGGAAGCTTTCTTT
- TRBJ1-2 - TRBV5-1 CASSTRDYTGGGYTF TGCGCCAGCAGCACTCGCGATTATACAGGTGGTGGCTACACCTTC
few TRBJ1-1 - TRBV7-8 CASSLEPLLEQGTEAFF TGTGCCAGCAGCTTAGAGCCGCTCCTGGAGCAGGGGACTGAAGCTTTCTTT
many TRBJ2-1 TRBD1 TRBV5-1 CASSPEGQGYYNEQFF TGCGCCAGCAGCCCCGAGGGACAGGGTTACTACAATGAGCAGTTCTTC
- TRBJ2-7 TRBD2 TRBV20-1 CSAREPAGFGEQYF TGCAGTGCTAGAGAACCAGCGGGGTTCGGCGAGCAGTACTTC
few TRBJ1-2 - TRBV15 CAGWPSPTTF TGTGCCGGATGGCCCTCACCGACCACCTTC
- TRBJ1-4 TRBD1 TRBV3-1 CASRYQGAANEKLFF TGTGCCAGCAGATACCAGGGGGCGGCTAATGAAAAACTGTTTTTT
few TRBJ1-2 - TRBV25-1 CASSESGYYGYTF TGTGCCAGCAGTGAATCGGGGTACTATGGCTACACCTTC
- TRBJ1-5 TRBD1 TRBV6-2/TRBV6-3 CASGTGFSGPRNNQPQHF TGTGCCAGCGGGACAGGGTTTTCGGGGCCCAGGAACAATCAGCCCCAGCATTTT
many TRBJ2-1 - TRBV5-4 CASSLGGAGSYNEQFF TGTGCCAGCAGCTTGGGGGGCGCAGGGTCCTACAATGAGCAGTTCTTC
many TRBJ2-6 - TRBV7-9 CASSPSGANVLTF TGTGCCAGCAGCCCGTCTGGGGCCAACGTCCTGACTTTC
- TRBJ2-1 TRBD2 TRBV6-5 CAGSYFGGGGYNEQFF TGTGCCGGCAGTTACTTCGGGGGGGGAGGGTACAATGAGCAGTTCTTC
many TRBJ1-6 - TRBV25-1 CASRDTGFGSPLHF TGTGCCAGCAGAGATACAGGGTTCGGTTCACCCCTCCACTTT
few TRBJ2-1 TRBD2 TRBV3-1 CASSPRGTSGRARNEQFF TGTGCCAGCAGCCCCAGGGGGACTAGCGGGAGGGCCCGCAATGAGCAGTTCTTC
- TRBJ1-1 - TRBV15 CATSRDGNTRNTEAFF TGTGCCACCAGCAGAGATGGAAACACCAGAAACACTGAAGCTTTCTTT
many TRBJ2-3 - TRBV20-1 CSARQATTTDTQYF TGCAGTGCTCGACAGGCAACAACCACAGATACGCAGTATTTT
- TRBJ2-1 TRBD1 TRBV7-6 CAGSRPGQYYSEQFF TGTGCCGGCAGCCGCCCGGGACAGTACTACAGTGAGCAGTTCTTC
many TRBJ1-5 - TRBV5-5 CASSLGISNQPQHF TGTGCCAGCAGCTTGGGCATAAGCAATCAGCCCCAGCATTTT
- TRBJ2-1 TRBD2 TRBV11-3 CASSSGSGGFYNEQFF TGTGCCAGCAGCTCAGGAAGCGGGGGGTTCTACAATGAGCAGTTCTTC
many TRBJ2-1 - TRBV19 CASSWGLDTMRQFF TGTGCCAGTAGTTGGGGACTCGATACAATGAGGCAGTTCTTC